The 9 T cell receptor beta chains below were found in one sample sequenced in a study of cytomegalovirus exposure and HLA in healthy donors. The repertoire was sequenced with immunoSEQ multiplex PCR; TCRdb's copy has only in-frame clones and lacks some. The sample includes around 300,000 clones, about 90% of them seen just once. Material: PBMCs. The source is a woman aged 30 to 39 in good health and CMV-seropositive.

The chain uses TRBV28 and TRBJ2-1, with 10 bases matching TRBD2. V was pared by 6 bases and J by 0 bases, with 11 bases of the junction left unmatched. There are 18 residues in the CDR3. Per the germline V gene, CDR1 is MDHEN and CDR2 is SYDVKM. For the CDR3, the DNA is TGTGCCAGCAGAGTGGTAACTAGCGGGACATCCTCCTACAATGAGCAGTTCTTC. Translating it yields CASRVVTSGTSSYNEQFF.

This clone was detected only once. V gene TRBV6-6 combines with J gene TRBJ1-4; D call uncertain. The CDR3 runs 12 residues. Trimming left V 9 bases short and J 8 bases short, with 13 bases between. Germline-derived CDR1 and CDR2 are MNHNY and SVGAGI (reference sequence). CDR3: CASKSVSEKLFF. The CDR3 DNA is TGTGCCAGTAAGTCCGTCTCGGAAAAACTGTTTTTT.

The chain joins TRBV7-9 to TRBJ1-2; TRBD1 aligns across 7 bases. This CDR3 is built from 19 residues. The germline V gene encodes CDR1 SEHNR and CDR2 FQNEAQ (reference sequence). With V trimmed by 2 bases and J by 4 bases, 19 bases remained unmatched. CDR3 amino acids: CASSLLVGTEPKYSYGYTF. The CDR3 nucleotides are TGTGCCAGCAGCTTATTGGTAGGGACAGAACCTAAGTACAGCTATGGCTACACCTTC. Full variable domain (rest looked up from reference TRBV7-9 and TRBJ1-2): DTGVSQNPRHKITKRGQNVTFRCDPISEHNRLYWYRQTLGQGPEFLTYFQNEAQLEKSRLLSDRFSAERPKGSFSTLEIQRTEQGDSAMYLCASSLLVGTEPKYSYGYTFGSGTRLTVV.

The chain employs TRBV7-3 and TRBJ2-3, with D unresolved. V was pared by 2 bases and J by 6 bases, with 9 bases between. Germline V gene lookup returns CDR1 SGHTA and CDR2 FQGTGA. This CDR3 is 13 amino acids long. The CDR3 DNA follows: TGTGCCAGCAGCTTAGGTCCAGCTGATACGCAGTATTTT. This sequence encodes CASSLGPADTQYF.

This chain joins TRBV6-7 and TRBJ2-7; D remains ambiguous. TRBV6-7 is an open reading frame whose function is uncertain. The CDR3 consists of 16 residues. V was shortened by 2 bases and J by 6 bases, with 20 bases between the two germline ends. CDR3 residues: CASSYADLGSSCEQYF. CDR3 in DNA: TGTGCCAGCAGTTACGCGGACCTGGGGTCATCATGCGAGCAGTACTTC.

This chain links TRBV5-3 with TRBJ1-2, with 7 positions matching TRBD1. TRBV5-3 carries the ORF label, with uncertain function. This CDR3 is built from 17 residues. V trimming: 3 bases; J trimming: 4 bases; junction bases outside the gene matches: 15. CDR3 coding DNA: TGTGCCAGAAGCTCAAATAATTCGACAGGGACTAGCTATGGCTACACCTTC. Encoded protein: CARSSNNSTGTSYGYTF.

The V and J genes are TRBV6-5 and TRBJ2-7; D gene uncertain. The CDR3 has 13 residues. Germline CDR1 reads MNHEY; CDR2 reads SVGAGI. V lost 5 bases, J lost 3 bases, and 11 bases lay in between. Here the CDR3 DNA reads TGTGCCAGCAGTGAGGACCTCCTCTACGAGCAGTACTTC. It yields the protein CASSEDLLYEQYF.

This clone has a handful of counts. The chain carries TRBV6-4 and TRBJ2-2; the D is unclear. CDR3 size: 15 residues. Trimming removed 3 bases from V and 1 base from J, with 9 bases in between. Per the germline V gene, CDR1 is MRHNA and CDR2 is SNTAGT. CDR3 residues: CASSEFARNTGELFF. The CDR3 DNA reads as TGTGCCAGCAGTGAGTTTGCCAGGAACACCGGGGAGCTGTTTTTT.

V usage is TRBV18 and J usage is TRBJ1-6; D gene uncertain. CDR3 length: 17 residues. The germline V gene has CDR1 KGHSH and CDR2 LQKENI. V lost 6 bases to trimming and J lost 2 bases, with 17 bases between them. The DNA of the CDR3 is TGTGCCAGCTCTCCTCGATTCCCGGGAACCTATAATTCACCCCTCCACTTT. Its protein is CASSPRFPGTYNSPLHF.